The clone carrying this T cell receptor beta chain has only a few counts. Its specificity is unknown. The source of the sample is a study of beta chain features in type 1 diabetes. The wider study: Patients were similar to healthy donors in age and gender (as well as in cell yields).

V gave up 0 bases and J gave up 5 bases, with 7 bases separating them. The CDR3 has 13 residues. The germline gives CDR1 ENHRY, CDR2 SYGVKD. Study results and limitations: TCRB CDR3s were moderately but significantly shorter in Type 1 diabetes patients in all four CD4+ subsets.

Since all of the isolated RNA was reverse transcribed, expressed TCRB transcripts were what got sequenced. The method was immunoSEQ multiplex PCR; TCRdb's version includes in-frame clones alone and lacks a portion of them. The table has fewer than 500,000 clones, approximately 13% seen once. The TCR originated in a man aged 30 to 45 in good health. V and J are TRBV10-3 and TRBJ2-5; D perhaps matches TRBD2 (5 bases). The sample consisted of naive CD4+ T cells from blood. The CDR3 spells CAISESQRETQYF. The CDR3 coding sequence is TGTGCCATCAGTGAGTCCCAGCGGGAGACCCAGTACTTC.